This TCR beta chain was sequenced during a study of cytomegalovirus exposure and HLA in healthy donors. This clone was counted only a few times. Its specificity is not known. The CDR3 length is 13 residues. V was pared by 7 bases and J by 4 bases, with 10 bases between. Germline CDR1 reads SNHLY; CDR2 reads FYNNEI. Study outcomes and limitations: The majority of TCR sequences were rare, yet some public TCRs appeared in many donors. Accurate prediction of HLA-A and HLA-B alleles (for most subjects) was reportedly achieved from TCR beta sequences. Previously analyzed data showed that most TCR beta V segments were productive at a frequency of about 90% or about 30%.

Researchers ran the PCR with 60 Vbeta and 13 Jbeta primers. Sequencing used immunoSEQ multiplex PCR; TCRdb keeps in-frame clones, though not all of them. Of 200,000 to 250,000 clones listed, about 75% are singletons. Sequenced material: PBMCs. V is TRBV2 and J is TRBJ1-4; a possible D gene is TRBD1 (5 bases). The sequence was obtained from a young woman in good health and CMV-seronegative. The CDR3 sequence: CASKVGLNEKLFF. The CDR3 DNA reads as TGTGCCAGCAAGGTGGGACTTAATGAAAAACTGTTTTTT.